This entry concerns a single T cell receptor (beta chain). Its target is unknown. This sample stems from a study of Ad26.COV2.S vaccination and SARS-CoV-2 variants. Treatment given: around 19 received Ad26.COV2.S at low or high dose, single or two shots; a few received placebo; per-sample allocation not given. Sampling occurred on day 63 after the first vaccine or placebo injection. Looked up from germline, CDR1 is WSHSY and CDR2 is SAAADI. The V and J ends lost 7 bases and 7 bases respectively, with 13 bases between them. The CDR3 spans 13 residues. Assay: immunoSEQ multiplex PCR; the TCRdb copy retains only in-frame clones and omits some. The sample yields a few hundred thousand clones, 70% to 90% seen once. Findings and limits, study-wide: Total T cell responses may have been underestimated by the TCR breadth and depth analyses. Whether participants received vaccine or placebo, their non-spike TCR breadth was similar.

This sequence joins TRBV10-2 and TRBJ2-2; D perhaps matches TRBD1 (5 bases). This receptor was identified in a person between 18 and 65 years old who received the Ad26.COV2.S COVID-19 vaccine or a placebo. This material consisted of peripheral blood, taken in a trial of Ad26.COV2.S vaccine versus placebo. This chain's CDR3 is CASNGRADGELFF. In DNA, the CDR3 is TGCGCCAGCAACGGCAGGGCTGACGGGGAGCTGTTTTTT.